The source of this TCR beta chain is a study of blood T cell repertoires in COVID-19. Across the whole study: In each case, the material was cDNA or gDNA derived from T cells, B-cell-depleted T cells, or PBMCs.

The CDR3 covers 12 residues. From germline, CDR1 is MNHEY and CDR2 SMNVEV (reference sequence). Trimming took off 5 bases at V and 1 base at J, with 5 bases between the two ends. Original processing methods: Reference gene primer amplification gave nucleated cell count estimates. TCRdb's copy holds only in-frame clones and misses some; the assay was immunoSEQ multiplex PCR. The V and J calls and the clone size are those of that table, but D and trimming were determined from the DNA. This sample has about 250,000 clones; 88% occur once, and the top ten carry more than 1.2%. The receptor comes from a man aged 80 or over with acute or convalescent COVID-19. The chain joins TRBV27 to TRBJ1-1; no definite D call. Sample: peripheral blood. The CDR3 DNA is TGTGCCAGCAGTCAAAAGAACACTGAAGCTTTCTTT. It yields the protein CASSQKNTEAFF.